A single sample gave rise to the 3 T cell receptor beta chains below, sequenced in a study of T cells after yellow fever vaccination. TCRdb used MiXCR to reprocess the 5' RACE reads, holding one entry per CDR3 protein. This table has 550,000 to 750,000 distinct CDR3 sequences, about 13% appearing once. Material: PBMCs, obtained on the day of the yellow fever booster vaccination. The receptors come from a man aged 30 to 39 who received the YFV17D yellow fever vaccine.

The chain carries TRBV6-4 and TRBJ2-5; D uncertain. Germline assignment: CDR1 MRHNA and CDR2 SNTAGT. The CDR3 runs to 15 residues. Between the trimmed V and J ends, which lost 4 bases and 3 bases, there was a span of 15 bases. The CDR3 loop reads CASSVLVRPKETQYF. CDR3 nucleotides: TGTGCCAGCAGTGTCTTAGTTCGGCCGAAAGAGACCCAGTACTTC.

The chain carries TRBV6-2 or TRBV6-3 and TRBJ2-7; D is undetermined. The CDR3 is 12 amino acids. CDR1 is MNHEY and CDR2 is SVGEGT in the germline V gene. The ends were cut back, 5 bases at V and 4 bases at J, with 9 bases in the middle. CDR3 nucleotide sequence: TGTGCCAGCAGTCAGACAAATTACGAGCAGTACTTC. Amino acids: CASSQTNYEQYF.

This clonotype was picked up many times. V usage is TRBV5-1 and J usage is TRBJ1-1, with a tentative D call TRBD1 (6 bases). Germline V gene sequence: CDR1 SGHRS, CDR2 YFSETQ. The CDR3 length is 14 residues. V shed 3 bases and J shed 1 base, with 10 bases lying between them. This CDR3 is CASSYGQTNTEAFF. Here the CDR3 DNA reads TGCGCCAGCAGCTACGGACAGACGAACACTGAAGCTTTCTTT.